This T cell receptor (beta chain) was identified during a study of cytomegalovirus exposure and HLA in healthy donors. Details on this clone: The antigen is not known.

Study findings and constraints: Previous analysis showed most TCR beta V segments were productive about 87% or about 30% of the time.

The PCR made use of 60 Vbeta and 13 Jbeta primers. Profiling relied on immunoSEQ multiplex PCR, and the TCRdb table lists in-frame clones only, not all of them. This table holds 150,000 or so clones, about three quarters found once. Germline trimming cut 4 bases from V and 4 bases from J; bases unmatched to any gene: 6. Germline CDR1 and CDR2: SGDLS and YYNGEE. This CDR3 has 14 residues. The origin of this receptor is a girl aged 10 to 17 in good health and CMV-seronegative. Sequenced: PBMCs. The V and J genes are TRBV9 and TRBJ2-7, with 9 positions matching TRBD1. The CDR3 reads CASSPRTGEYEQYF. CDR3 in DNA: TGTGCCAGCAGCCCCAGGACAGGGGAATACGAGCAGTACTTC.